These 17 T cell receptor beta chains were all obtained from the same sample, sequenced in a study of shared clonotypes between healthy human individuals. TCRdb's copy holds only in-frame clones and misses some; the assay was immunoSEQ multiplex PCR. Among roughly 2.2 million clones listed, about 90% were seen once. Material: naive CD4+ T cells from PBMCs. The subset denotes: CD45RA+ positively selected. All receptors come from a man between 18 and 35 years old in good health. Some clones in this sample may be carry-over from other donors' samples.

This chain links TRBV5-4 with TRBJ2-7, with D hard to call. Germline V gene lookup returns CDR1 SGHNT and CDR2 YYREEE (reference sequence). There are 15 residues in the CDR3. V was cut by 3 bases and J by 0 bases, with 13 bases left in between. The CDR3: CASSSDGASSYEQYF. In DNA form, the CDR3 reads TGTGCCAGCAGCTCCGACGGCGCCAGCTCCTACGAGCAGTACTTC.

The J gene is TRBJ2-5, the V gene TRBV7-6; D is uncertain. Germline loops: CDR1 SGHVS, CDR2 FNYEAQ. Trimming stripped 2 bases from V and 0 bases from J, with 7 bases between. This CDR3 spans 14 amino acids. The CDR3 region is CASSLRAYQETQYF. In DNA form, the CDR3 reads TGTGCCAGCAGCTTAAGGGCCTACCAAGAGACCCAGTACTTC.

The count of this clone is one. The rearrangement uses TRBV7-2 and TRBJ2-2, with TRBD2 matching over 7 bases. The CDR3 spans 17 residues. Trimming cost V 3 bases and J 4 bases; bases outside gene matches: 11. Per the germline V gene, CDR1 is SGHTA and CDR2 is FQGNSA. CDR3 DNA: TGTGCCAGCAGCTTGTTTGCGGGAGCGATGGGCACCGGGGAGCTGTTTTTT. Protein product: CASSLFAGAMGTGELFF. Based on the CDR3 plus reference TRBV7-2 and TRBJ2-2, the full variable domain is GAGVSQSPSNKVTEKGKDVELRCDPISGHTALYWYRQSLGQGLEFLIYFQGNSAPDKSGLPSDRFSAERTGGSVSTLTIQRTQQEDSAVYLCASSLFAGAMGTGELFFGEGSRLTVL.

This chain links TRBV7-3 with TRBJ2-3; D not certain. CDR3 length: 13 amino acids. V lost 5 bases and J lost 5, with 11 bases in between. CDR1 and CDR2 from the germline V gene are SGHTA and FQGTGA. This chain's CDR3 is CASSPGPLDTQYF. The CDR3 DNA follows: TGTGCCAGCAGCCCCGGCCCACTAGATACGCAGTATTTT.

About this clone itself: Within the sample, other DNA sequences also encode this same CDR3. The chain recombines TRBV7-2 with TRBJ1-1; no clear D gene. The germline V gene has CDR1 SGHTA and CDR2 FQGNSA. This CDR3 has 13 residues. V dropped 3 bases and J dropped 2 bases, with 7 bases sitting between them. The DNA of the CDR3 is TGTGCCAGCAGCTTCTCCCGTAACACTGAAGCTTTCTTT. Residues: CASSFSRNTEAFF.

The chain recombines TRBV5-1 with TRBJ2-1; perhaps TRBD1 as D (6 bases). Trimming left V 4 bases short and J 4 bases short, with 12 bases between. The CDR3 length is 14 residues. Germline values: CDR1 SGHRS, CDR2 YFSETQ. CDR3 loop: CASSDGQIYNEQFF. The CDR3 DNA is TGCGCCAGCAGCGATGGACAGATATACAATGAGCAGTTCTTC.

The chain employs TRBV30 and TRBJ2-5; D uncertain. Germline CDR1 GTSNPN, CDR2 SVGIG (reference sequence). This CDR3 is built from 13 residues. Trimming shortened V by 2 bases and J by 1 base, and 8 bases separated the two germline ends. CDR3 nucleotides: TGTGCCTGGAGTTCCCGCAGCCAAGAGACCCAGTACTTC. Protein product: CAWSSRSQETQYF.

This clone was found once. The chain has TRBV7-8 and TRBJ1-4; D gene uncertain. Trimming took 4 bases from V and 10 from J, leaving 7 bases between them. CDR1 and CDR2 (germline): SGHVS, FQNEAQ. This CDR3 contains 11 residues. CDR3 nucleotides: TGTGCCAGCAGCTCCGGGAGAAAACTGTTTTTT. This translates into CASSSGRKLFF.

J is TRBJ2-1 and V is TRBV5-4, with 9 positions matching TRBD2. The germline V gene has CDR1 SGHNT and CDR2 YYREEE (reference sequence). J gave up 1 base and V 4 bases, and 3 bases lay outside the gene matches. The CDR3 spans 15 residues. CDR3 loop: CASSTGLASYNEQFF. For the CDR3, the DNA is TGTGCCAGCAGCACTGGACTAGCGTCCTACAATGAGCAGTTCTTC.

The V call is TRBV29-1, the J call TRBJ2-5; TRBD1 or TRBD2 may be the D gene (5 bases each). The DNA end is a closer match to TRBJ2-7, so the J assignment may be wrong. This CDR3 contains 14 residues. Germline lookup yields CDR1 SQVTM and CDR2 ANQGSEA. CDR3 DNA: TGCAGCGTCGCCGGGACCACTAGTTTCTACGAGCAGTACTTC. Protein product: CSVAGTTSFYEQYF.

The rearrangement joins TRBV18 to TRBJ1-2; D is ambiguous. CDR1 and CDR2 from the germline V gene are KGHSH and LQKENI. The V end lost 8 bases, the J end lost 8 bases, and 15 bases lay between the germline ends. The CDR3 runs 12 residues. The CDR3 loop reads CASMDSFQGYTF. In DNA, the CDR3 is TGTGCCAGCATGGACTCTTTTCAGGGCTACACCTTC.

The rearrangement joins TRBV28 to TRBJ2-3; D remains ambiguous. The germline gives CDR1 MDHEN, CDR2 SYDVKM. CDR3 length: 13 residues. V lost 1 base to trimming and J lost 4 bases, with 6 bases between them. The CDR3 spells CASSLLKADTQYF. The CDR3 DNA is TGTGCCAGCAGTTTATTGAAAGCAGATACGCAGTATTTT. The full variable domain, rest sourced from reference TRBV28 and TRBJ2-3, is DVKVTQSSRYLVKRTGEKVFLECVQDMDHENMFWYRQDPGLGLRLIYFSYDVKMKEKGDIPEGYSVSREKKERFSLILESASTNQTSMYLCASSLLKADTQYFGPGTRLTVL.

The J gene is TRBJ1-1, the V gene TRBV6-5; D not resolved. With 2 bases removed from V and 0 bases from J, the gap between germline ends came to 7 bases. The CDR3 length is 14 residues. Germline V gene data show CDR1 as MNHEY and CDR2 as SVGAGI. The CDR3 region has the DNA TGTGCCAGCAGTTACGACATCCTGAACACTGAAGCTTTCTTT. It specifies CASSYDILNTEAFF.

This sequence joins TRBV4-2 and TRBJ2-5, with 7 bases aligning to TRBD2. The germline CDR1 and CDR2 sequences are LGHNA and YNFKEQ. The CDR3 sequence is 16 residues long. Losses at the gene ends were 0 bases for V and 3 bases for J; bases not matched to a gene: 7. CDR3 in DNA: TGTGCCAGCAGCCAAGAGGGAGGCGGGAGTAAAGAGACCCAGTACTTC. Its protein is CASSQEGGGSKETQYF.

Remarks on this clone: Within the sample, other DNA sequences also encode this same CDR3. The chain combines TRBV5-1 with TRBJ2-5; 11 bases are a match to TRBD1. V trimming: 0 bases; J trimming: 4 bases; junction bases outside the gene matches: 2. Germline CDR1 and CDR2: SGHRS and YFSETQ. CDR3 length: 15 residues. The DNA of the CDR3 is TGCGCCAGCAGCTTGGCCGGGACAGGGGGAGAGACCCAGTACTTC. Protein: CASSLAGTGGETQYF. Using reference TRBV5-1 and TRBJ2-5 for the parts outside the CDR3, the full variable domain is KAGVTQTPRYLIKTRGQQVTLSCSPISGHRSVSWYQQTPGQGLQFLFEYFSETQRNKGNFPGRFSGRQFSNSRSEMNVSTLELGDSALYLCASSLAGTGGETQYFGPGTRLLVL.

About this clone: Distinct nucleotide sequences in the sample also encode this CDR3. The rearrangement uses TRBV4-1 and TRBJ2-7; 7 nucleotides line up with TRBD1. Trimming removed 3 bases from V and 2 bases from J; junction bases left unmatched: 7. The CDR3 runs 15 residues. CDR1 and CDR2 (germline): MGHRA, YSYEKL. CDR3: CASSQDRGRTYEQYF. The CDR3 bases are TGCGCCAGCAGCCAGGATAGGGGGCGCACCTACGAGCAGTACTTC.

A note on this clone: Other DNA variants within this sample encode the same CDR3. The genes are TRBV28 and TRBJ2-7; D is unresolved. CDR3 size: 11 residues. V lost 7 bases, J lost 3 bases, and 7 bases lay in between. Germline-derived CDR1 and CDR2 are MDHEN and SYDVKM. The CDR3 loop reads CASTTSYEQYF. The CDR3 DNA sequence: TGTGCCAGCACCACGAGCTACGAGCAGTACTTC.